A selection of T cell receptor beta chains follows, all from one sample in a study of T cells in Graves' hyperthyroidism and ophthalmopathy. Each CDR3 protein gets one entry after TCRdb re-called the multiplex PCR reads with MiXCR. The profile shows 530,000 or so distinct CDR3 sequences, roughly a quarter of them singletons. Sequenced input: blood. The receptors shown here come from a woman aged 25-40 years with Graves' ophthalmopathy. CDR3s include the opening cysteine and the closing phenylalanine or tryptophan. The order of the fields is V gene, D gene, clone size, J gene, CDR3 protein, CDR3 DNA. The D gene is left open where the match is weak. Some rows have no size entry. The others give once, few or many, or a class for an expanded clone.

TRBV7-2	-	many	TRBJ2-7	CASSLATDSYEQYF	TGTGCCAGCAGCTTAGCGACAGACTCCTACGAGCAGTACTTC
TRBV14	TRBD1	-	TRBJ2-3	CASSHRGRIGTDTQYF	TGTGCCAGCAGCCACAGGGGGCGAATTGGCACAGATACGCAGTATTTT
TRBV12-3/TRBV12-4	-	many	TRBJ2-5	CASSLGTGQETQYF	TGTGCCAGCAGTTTAGGTACAGGTCAAGAGACCCAGTACTTC
TRBV15	-	many	TRBJ2-5	CATSSETHGTEETQYF	TGTGCCACCAGCAGTGAAACCCACGGGACGGAAGAGACCCAGTACTTC
TRBV18	-	-	TRBJ1-5	CASSPRGEQPQHF	TGTGCCAGCTCACCAAGGGGGGAACAGCCCCAGCATTTT
TRBV5-4	TRBD1	few	TRBJ1-1	CASSPDRETAFF	TGTGCCAGCAGCCCGGACAGGGAAACGGCTTTCTTT
TRBV28	TRBD1	many	TRBJ1-1	CASSDLRGRFTEAFF	TGTGCCAGCAGTGACCTTAGGGGGCGGTTCACTGAAGCTTTCTTT
TRBV18	-	many	TRBJ1-5	CASSPGPNQPQHF	TGTGCCAGCAGTCCAGGGCCCAATCAGCCCCAGCATTTT
TRBV6-2/TRBV6-3	-	-	TRBJ2-3	CASSLGTDDTQYF	TGTGCCAGCAGCCTAGGGACCGATGATACGCAGTATTTT
TRBV3-1	-	few	TRBJ1-2	CASSQEGGAIIYTF	TGTGCCAGCAGCCAAGAAGGGGGGGCAATCATCTACACCTTC
TRBV5-1	-	many	TRBJ2-6	CASSLGESSGANVLTF	TGCGCCAGCAGCTTGGGGGAGAGCTCTGGGGCCAACGTCCTGACTTTC
TRBV14	-	-	TRBJ1-1	CASTPGRGLSVVRGGMNTEAFF	TGTGCCAGCACCCCCGGGAGAGGACTCAGTGTAGTTAGAGGGGGGATGAACACTGAAGCTTTCTTT
TRBV6-1	-	-	TRBJ1-2	CASSEAPGRGYTF	TGTGCCAGCAGTGAAGCGCCGGGGAGAGGCTACACCTTC
TRBV20-1	-	-	TRBJ2-5	CSARAGFTLETQYF	TGCAGTGCTAGAGCCGGGTTCACCCTCGAGACCCAGTACTTC
TRBV4-3	TRBD2	many	TRBJ2-7	CASSPGGDEQYF	TGCGCCAGCAGCCCTGGGGGGGACGAGCAGTACTTC
TRBV11-2	TRBD2	-	TRBJ2-7	CASSSGRVAGGIEQYF	TGTGCCAGCAGCTCCGGTCGGGTAGCGGGAGGAATAGAGCAGTACTTC
TRBV6-5	TRBD2	many	TRBJ2-5	CASRPGTRQETQYF	TGTGCCAGCAGGCCCGGGACTAGGCAAGAGACCCAGTACTTC
TRBV6-5	-	many	TRBJ1-1	CASSWGGERTEAFF	TGTGCCAGCAGTTGGGGGGGGGAAAGGACTGAAGCTTTCTTT
TRBV30	-	-	TRBJ1-2	CAWSLQGTDTPYGYTF	TGTGCCTGGAGCCTCCAAGGGACCGACACTCCCTATGGCTACACCTTC
TRBV29-1	TRBD2	-	TRBJ2-5	CSAEKLAGKGETQYF	TGCAGCGCGGAGAAACTAGCGGGAAAGGGTGAGACCCAGTACTTC
TRBV20-1	TRBD1	many	TRBJ1-2	CSAAYRGLWGYTF	TGCAGTGCGGCCTACAGGGGTCTCTGGGGCTACACCTTC
TRBV19	TRBD1	many	TRBJ1-2	CASSNRQGANYGYTF	TGTGCCAGTAGTAATCGACAGGGGGCTAACTATGGCTACACCTTC
TRBV3-1	-	few	TRBJ1-2	CASSSTGTDYYGYTF	TGTGCCAGCAGCTCGACCGGGACCGATTATTATGGCTACACCTTC
TRBV27	TRBD2	many	TRBJ2-7	CASSLSGGGHYEQYF	TGTGCCAGCAGTTTAAGCGGGGGGGGGCACTACGAGCAGTACTTC
TRBV27	-	many	TRBJ1-1	CASSLVLEDEAFF	TGTGCCAGCAGTTTAGTTTTGGAGGATGAAGCTTTCTTT
TRBV28	-	many	TRBJ1-1	CASRDPQGRTEAFF	TGTGCCAGCAGAGATCCCCAGGGGCGAACTGAAGCTTTCTTT
TRBV29-1	-	-	TRBJ2-1	CSVEFGGRVGKFF	TGCAGCGTTGAGTTCGGGGGAAGGGTTGGGAAGTTCTTC
TRBV5-1	-	few	TRBJ2-4	CASSEISRDAKNIQYF	TGCGCCAGCAGCGAGATCAGCAGGGATGCCAAAAACATTCAGTACTTC
TRBV7-9	-	many	TRBJ1-1	CASGVDPDGDTEAFF	TGTGCCAGCGGAGTCGACCCGGATGGCGACACTGAAGCTTTCTTT
TRBV7-2	-	many	TRBJ2-2	CASSLAGGSTGELFF	TGTGCCAGCAGCTTAGCGGGGGGCTCCACCGGGGAGCTGTTTTTT
TRBV28	-	many	TRBJ1-5	CASSSGYFRGNQPQHF	TGTGCCAGCAGTTCCGGTTACTTTAGGGGCAATCAGCCCCAGCATTTT
TRBV15	TRBD1	-	TRBJ2-5	CATSRKLSRGLGETQYF	TGTGCCACCAGCAGAAAGCTCAGCAGGGGGCTAGGAGAGACCCAGTACTTC
TRBV28	-	-	TRBJ1-3	CASYSGNTIYF	TGTGCCAGCTACTCTGGAAACACCATATATTTT
TRBV11-2	TRBD2	many	TRBJ2-7	CASSLVGGGAPPQNEQYF	TGTGCCAGCAGCTTAGTTGGCGGGGGGGCCCCCCCCCAGAACGAGCAGTACTTC
TRBV11-2	-	many	TRBJ2-7	CASSLPPGQIPYEQYF	TGTGCCAGCAGCCTACCCCCTGGACAGATTCCCTACGAGCAGTACTTC
TRBV28	-	-	TRBJ1-1	CARSPAGGTEALF	TGTGCCAGGTCCCCGGCGGGTGGCACTGAAGCTTTGTTT
TRBV28	-	many	TRBJ2-7	CASSLSVTAGEQYF	TGTGCCAGCAGTTTATCAGTGACAGCGGGCGAGCAGTACTTC
TRBV28	-	few	TRBJ2-7	CASRDPGRGAYEQYF	TGTGCCAGCAGGGATCCGGGACGGGGGGCTTACGAGCAGTACTTC
TRBV2	TRBD1	many	TRBJ1-1	CASSGQERTGAFF	TGTGCCAGCAGCGGACAGGAAAGAACTGGAGCCTTCTTT
TRBV28	TRBD1	-	TRBJ2-7	CASGAPGQGAREQYF	TGTGCCAGCGGAGCTCCGGGACAGGGGGCGAGGGAGCAGTACTTC
TRBV5-6	-	many	TRBJ2-5	CASSLVLGETQYF	TGTGCCAGCAGCTTGGTATTGGGGGAGACCCAGTACTTC
TRBV11-1	-	-	TRBJ1-5	CASSLARTVGNQPQHF	TGTGCCAGCAGCTTAGCTCGGACAGTTGGCAATCAGCCCCAGCATTTT
TRBV20-1	-	once	TRBJ2-7	CSASGGPWGDQYF	TGCAGTGCTAGTGGGGGACCCTGGGGAGATCAGTACTTC
TRBV11-2	TRBD2	-	TRBJ2-7	CASTLEAAGVVYEQYF	TGTGCCAGCACCTTAGAGGCTGCGGGAGTTGTTTACGAGCAGTACTTC
TRBV12-3/TRBV12-4	-	-	TRBJ1-1	CASSSHWLGAFF	TGTGCCAGCAGTTCTCACTGGTTAGGAGCTTTCTTT
TRBV6-1	-	-	TRBJ1-1	CATRSSLNTEAFF	TGTGCCACCCGGAGTAGCCTGAACACTGAAGCTTTCTTT
TRBV2	-	many	TRBJ1-1	CASSLTVTMNEAFF	TGTGCCAGCAGCCTCACCGTGACGATGAATGAAGCTTTCTTT
TRBV27	TRBD2	many	TRBJ2-5	CASSLGPGLGETQYF	TGTGCCAGCAGTTTGGGTCCAGGACTAGGTGAGACCCAGTACTTC